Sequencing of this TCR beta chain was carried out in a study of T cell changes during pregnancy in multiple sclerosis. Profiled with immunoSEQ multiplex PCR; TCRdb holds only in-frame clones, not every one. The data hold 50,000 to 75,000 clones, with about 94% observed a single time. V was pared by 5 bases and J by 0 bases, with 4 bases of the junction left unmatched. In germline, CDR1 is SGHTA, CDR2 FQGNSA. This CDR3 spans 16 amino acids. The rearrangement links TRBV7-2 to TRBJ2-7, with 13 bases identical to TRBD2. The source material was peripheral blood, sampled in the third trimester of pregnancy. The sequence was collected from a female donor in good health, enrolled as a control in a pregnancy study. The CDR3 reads CASSPRTSGSSYEQYF. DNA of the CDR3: TGTGCCAGCAGCCCACGGACTAGCGGGAGCTCCTACGAGCAGTACTTC.